Described below is a single T cell receptor (beta chain) sequence and its context. Antigen: not known. The sample originates from a study of cytomegalovirus exposure and HLA in healthy donors. Overall study findings and caveats: Follow-up analysis seemed to connect common viral pathogens with several of the most significant clusters identified. Of the V segments, some could not be distinguished, including TRBV6-2 and TRBV6-3, and were excluded.

This cohort consisted of healthy bone marrow donors. This CDR3 contains 13 residues. V lost 2 bases and J 7 bases, leaving 6 bases between the germline ends. From germline, CDR1 is ENHRY and CDR2 SYGVKD. In the PCR, 60 Vbeta and 13 Jbeta primers were used. Sequenced by immunoSEQ multiplex PCR; TCRdb stores in-frame clones only, minus some. The sample holds 110,000 to 150,000 clones, 75% seen once. V is TRBV10-3 and J is TRBJ1-6; TRBD1 might be the D (6 bases). This TCR was recovered from a man younger than 40 in good health and CMV-seronegative. Sequenced: PBMCs. As DNA, the CDR3 is TGTGCCATCAGTGAGGACAGGAATTCACCCCTCCACTTT. As protein: CAISEDRNSPLHF.